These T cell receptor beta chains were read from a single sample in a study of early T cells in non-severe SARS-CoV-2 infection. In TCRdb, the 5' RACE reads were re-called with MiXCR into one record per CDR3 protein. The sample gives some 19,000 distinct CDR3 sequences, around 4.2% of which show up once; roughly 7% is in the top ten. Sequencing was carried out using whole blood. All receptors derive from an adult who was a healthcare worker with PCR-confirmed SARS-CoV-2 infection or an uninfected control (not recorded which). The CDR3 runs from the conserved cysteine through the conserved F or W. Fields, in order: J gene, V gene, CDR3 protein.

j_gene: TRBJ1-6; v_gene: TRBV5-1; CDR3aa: CASSLVDRMGPNSPLHF
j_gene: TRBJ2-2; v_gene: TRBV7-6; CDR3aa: CASTSEGLAVTGELFF
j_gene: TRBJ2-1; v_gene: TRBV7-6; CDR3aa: CASSLARVSEQFF
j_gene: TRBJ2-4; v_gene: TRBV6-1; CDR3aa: CASRERTGNEAKNIQYF
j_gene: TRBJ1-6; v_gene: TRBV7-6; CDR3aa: CASSSGGSPLHF
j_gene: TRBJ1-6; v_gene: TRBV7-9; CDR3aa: CASSRQGADNSPLHF
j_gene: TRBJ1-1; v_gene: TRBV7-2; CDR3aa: CASSLAGLNTEAFF
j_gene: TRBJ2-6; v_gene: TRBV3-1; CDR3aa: CASSHQTTSSGANVLTF
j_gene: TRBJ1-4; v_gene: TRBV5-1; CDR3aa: CASSLAPAANEKLFF
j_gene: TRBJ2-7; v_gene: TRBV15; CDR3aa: CATSSADNEQYF
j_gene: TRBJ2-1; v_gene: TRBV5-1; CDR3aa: CASSLEFSGLDEQFF
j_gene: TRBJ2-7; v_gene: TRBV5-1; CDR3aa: CASRTQDGIYEQYF
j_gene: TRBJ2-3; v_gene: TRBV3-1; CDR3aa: CASSPGRARTDTQYF
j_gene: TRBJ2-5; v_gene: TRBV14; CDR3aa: CASSLIQETQYF
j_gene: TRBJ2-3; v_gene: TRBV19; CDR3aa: CASSPGQGAGDTQYF
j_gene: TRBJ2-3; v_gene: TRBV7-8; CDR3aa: CASSLLGGGESTDTQYF
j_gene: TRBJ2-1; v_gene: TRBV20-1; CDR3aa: CSASKGQEQFF
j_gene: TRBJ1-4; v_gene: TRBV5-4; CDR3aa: CASSLAGGLNEKLFF
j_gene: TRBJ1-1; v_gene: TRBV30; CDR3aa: CAWSDHNYEAFF
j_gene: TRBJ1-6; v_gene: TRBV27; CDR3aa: CASSPTGEGSPLHF
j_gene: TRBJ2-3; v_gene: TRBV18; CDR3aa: CASSPPGRPSTDTQYF
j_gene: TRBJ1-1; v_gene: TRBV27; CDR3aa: CASSPGQGNPNTEAFF
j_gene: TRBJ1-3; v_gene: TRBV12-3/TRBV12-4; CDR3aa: CASSLMDPRSGNTIYF
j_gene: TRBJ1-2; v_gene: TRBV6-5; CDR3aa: CASGGTGALNYGYTF
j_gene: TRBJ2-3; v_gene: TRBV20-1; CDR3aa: CSASTWAGGTTDTQYF
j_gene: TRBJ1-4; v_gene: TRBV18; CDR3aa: CASSPSAAPNEKLFF
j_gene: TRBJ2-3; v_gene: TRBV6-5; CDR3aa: CASSQTSGEPDTQYF
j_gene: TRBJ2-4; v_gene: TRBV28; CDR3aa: CAVVPTGAKNIQYF
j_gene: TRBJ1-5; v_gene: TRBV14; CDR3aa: CASSQSTGDQPQHF
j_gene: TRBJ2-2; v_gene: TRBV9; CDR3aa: CASSAGHATDGELFF
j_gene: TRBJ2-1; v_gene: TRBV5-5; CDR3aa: CASSSLRESEQFF
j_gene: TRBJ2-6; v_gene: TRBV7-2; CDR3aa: CSSSLGQHSGANVLTF
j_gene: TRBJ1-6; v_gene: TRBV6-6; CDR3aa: CASSYPSKSPLHF
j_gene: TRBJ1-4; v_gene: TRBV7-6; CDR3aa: CASSLRIDGEKKLFF
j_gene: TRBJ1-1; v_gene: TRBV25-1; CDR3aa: CASSVVGSTEAFF
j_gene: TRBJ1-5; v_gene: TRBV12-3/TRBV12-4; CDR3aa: CASSLRGGDQPQHF
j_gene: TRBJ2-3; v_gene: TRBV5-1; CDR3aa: CASSLTVYTDTQYF
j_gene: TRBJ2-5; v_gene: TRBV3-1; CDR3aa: CASTGSGQQETQYF
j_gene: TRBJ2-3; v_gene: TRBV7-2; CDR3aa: CASSLAGGVADTQYF
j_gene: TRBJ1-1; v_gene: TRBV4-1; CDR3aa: CASSHGATENTEAFF
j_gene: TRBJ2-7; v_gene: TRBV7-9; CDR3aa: CASSSSTPHEQYF
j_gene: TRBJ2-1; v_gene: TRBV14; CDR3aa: CASRREGSYNEQFF
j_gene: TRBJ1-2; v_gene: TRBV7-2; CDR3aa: CASSSRTGTVYGYTF
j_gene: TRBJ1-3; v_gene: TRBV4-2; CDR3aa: CASSLGENRGSGNTIYF
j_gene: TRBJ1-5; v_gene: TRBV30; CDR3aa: CAWSVRGGIGQPQHF
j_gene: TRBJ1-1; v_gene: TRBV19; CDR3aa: CASNISGVSGGNTEAFF